The source of this TCR beta chain is a study of blood T cell repertoires in COVID-19. For the study at large: The analysed material was cDNA or gDNA that came from T cells, B-cell-depleted T cells, or PBMCs.

This clone came up a few times. The table came from immunoSEQ multiplex PCR; TCRdb's copy has only in-frame clones and leaves some out. The data contain some 30,000 clones, 70% to 90% of them singletons. Germline lookup yields CDR1 SGHRS and CDR2 YFSETQ. The CDR3 sequence is 15 residues long. Trimming at V came to 0 bases and at J to 2 bases, leaving 4 bases not matched to a gene. The rearrangement uses TRBV5-1 and TRBJ2-7, with 8 bases identical to TRBD1. The specimen sequenced was peripheral blood. This TCR derives from a man between 60 and 70 years old with active COVID-19. The DNA of the CDR3 is TGCGCCAGCAGCTTGGCCGGGACAGGAACCTACGAGCAGTACTTC. It specifies CASSLAGTGTYEQYF.